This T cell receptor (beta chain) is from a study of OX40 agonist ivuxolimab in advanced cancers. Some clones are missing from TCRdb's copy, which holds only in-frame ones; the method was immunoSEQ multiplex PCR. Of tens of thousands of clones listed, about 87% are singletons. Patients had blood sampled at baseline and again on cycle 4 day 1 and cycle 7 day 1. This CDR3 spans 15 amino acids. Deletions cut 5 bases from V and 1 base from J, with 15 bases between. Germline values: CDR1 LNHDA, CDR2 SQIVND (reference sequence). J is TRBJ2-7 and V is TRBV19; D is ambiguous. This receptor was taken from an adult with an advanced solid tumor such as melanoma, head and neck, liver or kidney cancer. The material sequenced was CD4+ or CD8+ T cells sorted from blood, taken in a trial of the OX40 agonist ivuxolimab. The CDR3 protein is CASSGVGFQSYEQYF. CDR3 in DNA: TGTGCCAGTAGTGGGGTTGGGTTTCAATCCTACGAGCAGTACTTC.